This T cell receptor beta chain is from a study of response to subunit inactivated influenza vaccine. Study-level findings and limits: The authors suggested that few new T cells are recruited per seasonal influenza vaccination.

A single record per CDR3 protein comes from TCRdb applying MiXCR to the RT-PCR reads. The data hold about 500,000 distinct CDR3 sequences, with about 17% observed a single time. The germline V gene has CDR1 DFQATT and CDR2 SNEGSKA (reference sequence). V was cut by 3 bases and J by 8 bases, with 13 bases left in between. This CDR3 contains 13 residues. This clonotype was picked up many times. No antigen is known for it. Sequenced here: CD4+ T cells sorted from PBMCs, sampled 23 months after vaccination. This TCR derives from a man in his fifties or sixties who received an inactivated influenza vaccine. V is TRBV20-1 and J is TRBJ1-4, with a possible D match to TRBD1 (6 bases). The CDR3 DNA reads TGCAGTGCTAGCCAGGGGTTGGGCGAAAAACTGTTTTTT. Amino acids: CSASQGLGEKLFF.